The next 16 T cell receptor beta chains were all read from a single sample in a study. TCRdb passed the RT-PCR reads through MiXCR, listing each CDR3 protein once. The sample records fewer than 800,000 distinct CDR3 sequences, 12% to 15% being singletons. The material sequenced was memory CD4+ T cells from blood. The receptor set was obtained from a female donor in good health, serving as a healthy control.

This clonotype appeared many times. The chain uses TRBV30 and TRBJ1-5; the D gene is possibly TRBD1 (5 bases). V lost 0 bases, J lost 7 bases, and 13 bases lay in between. Germline assignment: CDR1 GTSNPN and CDR2 SVGIG (reference sequence). The CDR3 length is 14 residues. CDR3 DNA sequence: TGTGCCTGGAGTGTGGGGACTGGCGACCAGCCCCAGCATTTT. Encoded protein: CAWSVGTGDQPQHF. Full variable domain (rest looked up from reference TRBV30 and TRBJ1-5): SQTIHQWPATLVQPVGSPLSLECTVEGTSNPNLYWYRQAAGRGLQLLFYSVGIGQISSEVPQNLSASRPQDRQFILSSKKLLLSDSGFYLCAWSVGTGDQPQHFGDGTRLSIL.

This clonotype showed up just a few times. V usage is TRBV20-1 and J usage is TRBJ1-2, with D possibly matching TRBD1 (5 bases). From germline, CDR1 is DFQATT and CDR2 SNEGSKA (reference sequence). This CDR3 spans 15 amino acids. The V end lost 4 bases, the J end lost 6 bases, and 21 bases lay between the germline ends. CDR3 coding DNA: TGCAGTGCTATTTCCTCTGCCGTCAGGGTGGATGGCTACACCTTC. It encodes CSAISSAVRVDGYTF.

This clonotype was seen a handful of times. The chain employs TRBV4-3 and TRBJ2-1, with D possibly being TRBD2 (5 bases). The CDR3 covers 14 residues. V lost 0 bases to trimming and J lost 8 bases, with 11 bases between them. Germline V gene lookup returns CDR1 LGHNA and CDR2 YSLEER. CDR3 in amino acids: CASSQDVGEYEQFF. The CDR3 DNA is TGCGCCAGCAGCCAAGATGTGGGAGAATATGAGCAGTTCTTC.

This clonotype was recorded a few times. J is TRBJ2-7 and V is TRBV7-2; D is ambiguous. The CDR3 runs to 13 residues. The ends were cut back, 4 bases at V and 2 bases at J, with 9 bases in the middle. From germline, CDR1 is SGHTA and CDR2 FQGNSA. DNA of the CDR3: TGTGCCAGCAGCTATACGCAAACCTACGAGCAGTACTTC. Its protein product is CASSYTQTYEQYF.

This clonotype was detected only a few times. The chain couples TRBV7-2 to TRBJ1-6; D ambiguous. Germline CDR1 and CDR2: SGHTA and FQGNSA. The CDR3 is 12 amino acids. V was shortened by 1 base and J by 14 bases, with 9 bases between the two germline ends. For the CDR3, the DNA is TGTGCCAGCAGCTTAGTTTCGTCGGCCCTCCACTTT. This codes for CASSLVSSALHF.

The rearrangement joins TRBV20-1 to TRBJ2-3, with 7 bases lining up with TRBD2. This CDR3 has 15 amino acids. Germline lookup yields CDR1 DFQATT and CDR2 SNEGSKA (reference sequence). Unmatched junction bases numbered 9, after V lost 1 base and J lost 5 bases. The CDR3: CSARVAGSGRDTQYF. CDR3 coding DNA: TGCAGTGCTAGAGTAGCGGGCAGTGGGCGAGATACGCAGTATTTT.

The chain carries TRBV7-9 and TRBJ2-7, with 8 positions matching TRBD1. Losses at the gene ends were 4 bases for V and 2 bases for J; bases not matched to a gene: 13. This CDR3 contains 17 residues. Germline lookup yields CDR1 SEHNR and CDR2 FQNEAQ (reference sequence). Here the CDR3 reads CASSSLIGQGRAYEQYF. The CDR3, as DNA: TGTGCCAGCAGCTCACTTATTGGACAGGGAAGAGCCTACGAGCAGTACTTC.

The chain uses TRBV7-2 and TRBJ1-6, with D unclear. This CDR3 comprises 15 residues. Germline CDR1 and CDR2: SGHTA and FQGNSA. V lost 2 bases, J lost 0 bases, and 5 bases lay in between. The CDR3: CASSLQNSYNSPLHF. The CDR3 DNA sequence: TGTGCCAGCAGCTTACAGAACTCCTATAATTCACCCCTCCACTTT.

V is TRBV4-3 and J is TRBJ1-4; TRBD1 matches 7 bases. V shed 1 base and J 6 bases; nucleotides not matched to a gene: 11. Looked up from germline, CDR1 is LGHNA and CDR2 is YSLEER. This CDR3 contains 17 residues. CDR3 sequence reads: CASSQGQQGPRHEKLFF. CDR3 sequence (DNA): TGCGCCAGCAGCCAAGGCCAACAGGGGCCCCGTCATGAAAAACTGTTTTTT.

This clonotype has just a few counts. The chain carries TRBV12-3 or TRBV12-4 and TRBJ2-2; D remains unclear. V was trimmed by 3 bases and J by 0 bases, leaving 8 bases between them. This CDR3 has 15 residues. The CDR3 coding sequence is TGTGCCAGCAGTTTCCATATGTCGAACACCGGGGAGCTGTTTTTT. Its translation is CASSFHMSNTGELFF.

This clonotype was seen ten or more times. V gene TRBV6-5 combines with J gene TRBJ2-7, with D possibly being TRBD2 (5 bases). CDR1 and CDR2 from the germline V gene are MNHEY and SVGAGI. V was shortened by 6 bases and J by 4 bases, with 10 bases between the two germline ends. This CDR3 contains 12 residues. The CDR3 sequence is CASSGRGYEQYF. CDR3 DNA sequence: TGTGCCAGCAGCGGACGGGGTTACGAGCAGTACTTC.

This sequence joins TRBV28 and TRBJ2-7; 7 bases are a match to TRBD2. Germline-derived CDR1 and CDR2 are MDHEN and SYDVKM. The CDR3 consists of 14 residues. The V and J ends lost 4 bases and 6 bases, in that order; junction bases with no gene match: 9. The CDR3, as DNA: TGTGCCAGCAGTTACGTGGGAGGGTCTGTCGAGCAGTACTTC. The encoded protein is CASSYVGGSVEQYF. Supplemented by reference TRBV28 and TRBJ2-7, the full variable domain reads DVKVTQSSRYLVKRTGEKVFLECVQDMDHENMFWYRQDPGLGLRLIYFSYDVKMKEKGDIPEGYSVSREKKERFSLILESASTNQTSMYLCASSYVGGSVEQYFGPGTRLTVT.

In nucleotides, the CDR3 is TGTGCCAGCACCCCAGGCTGGCAGGTCGGGGGTGGCTATGGCTACACCTTC. As protein: CASTPGWQVGGGYGYTF. The V call is TRBV3-1, the J call TRBJ1-2, with D possibly matching TRBD1 (5 bases). The CDR3 has 17 residues. With 7 bases removed from V and 4 bases from J, the gap between germline ends came to 25 bases. Germline CDR1 reads LGHDT; CDR2 reads YNNKEL (reference sequence).

The chain employs TRBV5-1 and TRBJ2-1; D may correspond to TRBD1 or TRBD2 (5 bases each). V gave up 4 bases and J gave up 7 bases, with 21 bases separating them. CDR3 length: 16 amino acids. In germline, CDR1 is SGHRS, CDR2 YFSETQ. CDR3 in DNA: TGCGCCAGCAGCCCAATGGGGGTAGCAGCTCGGAATGAGCAGTTCTTC. This translates into CASSPMGVAARNEQFF.

This rearrangement joins TRBV5-1 to TRBJ1-2; D might be TRBD1 (6 bases). This CDR3 region has 14 residues. V dropped 3 bases and J dropped 3 bases, with 12 bases sitting between them. Per the germline V gene, CDR1 is SGHRS and CDR2 is YFSETQ. The CDR3 sequence: CASSSSGDHYGYTF. The CDR3, as DNA: TGCGCCAGCAGCTCATCAGGGGACCACTATGGCTACACCTTC.

This clonotype was detected many times. The chain employs TRBV5-1 and TRBJ1-2; 7 nucleotides match TRBD1. With 0 bases clipped from V and 5 bases from J, the junction kept 4 bases outside the gene matches. CDR1 is SGHRS, CDR2 YFSETQ, per germline. This CDR3 is built from 14 residues. The CDR3 sequence: CASSLEGGGYGYTF. CDR3 DNA sequence: TGCGCCAGCAGCTTGGAAGGGGGCGGATATGGCTACACCTTC.